The sequence of this TCR beta chain was determined in a study of blood T cell repertoires in COVID-19. Turning to the study itself: Spain, Italy and the United States supplied samples that represented acute and convalescent COVID-19. From T cells, B-cell-depleted T cells, or PBMCs came the material, which was cDNA or gDNA.

Germline V gene data show CDR1 as KGHDR and CDR2 as SFDVKD. Trimming removed 10 bases at V and 9 bases at J, with 18 bases between. The CDR3 has 13 residues. The data were produced by immunoSEQ multiplex PCR, yet TCRdb's version contains in-frame clones alone and is incomplete. This sample has some 350,000 clones, with about 89% found just once. The chain employs TRBV24-1 and TRBJ2-1; the D is unclear. The specimen was peripheral blood. The clonotype originates from a woman in her twenties or thirties with COVID-19, enrolled during active disease. The CDR3 region has the DNA TGTGCCACGAGTTCACCACCCTACTTTGAGCAGTTCTTC. It codes for CATSSPPYFEQFF.